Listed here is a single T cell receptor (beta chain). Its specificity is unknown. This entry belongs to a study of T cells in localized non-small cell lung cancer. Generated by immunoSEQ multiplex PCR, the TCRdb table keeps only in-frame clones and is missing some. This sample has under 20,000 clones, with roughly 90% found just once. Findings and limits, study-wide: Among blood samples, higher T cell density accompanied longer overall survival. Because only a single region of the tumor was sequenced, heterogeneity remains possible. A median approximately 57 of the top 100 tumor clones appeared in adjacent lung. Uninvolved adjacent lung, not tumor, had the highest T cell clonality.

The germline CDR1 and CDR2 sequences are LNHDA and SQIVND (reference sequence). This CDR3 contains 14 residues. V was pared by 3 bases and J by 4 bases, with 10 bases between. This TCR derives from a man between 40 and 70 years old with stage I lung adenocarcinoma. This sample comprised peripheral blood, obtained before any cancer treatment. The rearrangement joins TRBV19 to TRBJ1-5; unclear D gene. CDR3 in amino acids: CASSILFGNQPQHF. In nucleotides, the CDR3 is TGTGCCAGTAGTATTCTTTTCGGGAATCAGCCCCAGCATTTT.